These 19 T cell receptor beta chains were sequenced from one sample in a study of identical twins. TCRdb independently ran MiXCR on the 5' RACE reads; one entry per CDR3 protein. The sample has 240,000 or so distinct CDR3 sequences; under 12% are singletons. Sequenced input: memory T cells sorted from blood. All receptors come from a man aged 45-60 years in good health.

This clonotype is medium-sized. The J gene is TRBJ1-1, the V gene TRBV10-3, with D perhaps matching TRBD1 (6 bases). There are 15 residues in the CDR3. Germline CDR1 is ENHRY and CDR2 is SYGVKD. V was shortened by 0 bases and J by 5 bases, with 13 bases between the two germline ends. In nucleotides, the CDR3 is TGTGCCATCAGTGAGTCGGGGGGGCTTGTAACTGAAGCTTTCTTT. Translating gives CAISESGGLVTEAFF.

At least ten counts were recorded for this clonotype. The CDR3 bases are TGCGCCAGCAGCCGAGGCCAAGCGGGGGGGCCCCCCACAGATACGCAGTATTTT. Translated, it gives CASSRGQAGGPPTDTQYF. This chain joins TRBV4-1 and TRBJ2-3; 10 bases are shared with TRBD2. V trimming: 4 bases; J trimming: 2 bases; junction bases outside the gene matches: 12. The CDR3 length is 18 residues. Germline CDR1 reads MGHRA; CDR2 reads YSYEKL.

In this sample, this clonotype turned up many times. This chain links TRBV12-3 or TRBV12-4 with TRBJ1-3; D is unclear. There are 15 residues in the CDR3. V shed 3 bases and J shed 0 bases, with 9 bases lying between them. The CDR3 spells CASSFGSPSGNTIYF. The CDR3 DNA follows: TGTGCCAGCAGTTTCGGTTCTCCCTCTGGAAACACCATATATTTT.

This clonotype was seen repeatedly, ten times or more. The chain uses TRBV12-3 or TRBV12-4 and TRBJ1-5; no reliable D call. The CDR3 covers 14 residues. The V end was cut by 6 bases, the J end by 4 bases, with 13 bases between. The DNA of the CDR3 is TGTGCCAGCAGCGCAGGAGCCCCTAATCAGCCCCAGCATTTT. It specifies CASSAGAPNQPQHF.

This clonotype was counted a few times. The chain recombines TRBV10-3 with TRBJ1-2; tentatively, D is TRBD1 (6 bases). The CDR3 runs 14 residues. V was trimmed by 4 bases and J by 6 bases, leaving 15 bases between them. The germline V gene encodes CDR1 ENHRY and CDR2 SYGVKD. CDR3 coding DNA: TGTGCCATCAGTGGACAGGTTCTAACGCATGGCTACACCTTC. Translation: CAISGQVLTHGYTF.

At least ten counts were recorded for this clonotype. The chain carries TRBV5-1 and TRBJ2-2; 10 bases are a match to TRBD1. The CDR3 is 15 amino acids. Germline-derived CDR1 and CDR2 are SGHRS and YFSETQ. J gave up 7 bases and V 5 bases, and 8 bases lay outside the gene matches. The CDR3, as DNA: TGCGCCAGCAGTCTGACAGGGGGCGCCGGCGGGGAGCTGTTTTTT. This encodes CASSLTGGAGGELFF.

This clonotype was detected ten times or more. The genes are TRBV10-3 and TRBJ2-7; D ambiguous. CDR3 length: 12 amino acids. Trimming left V 0 bases short and J 4 bases short, with 4 bases between. The germline V gene has CDR1 ENHRY and CDR2 SYGVKD. In nucleotides, the CDR3 is TGTGCCATCAGTGAGTCGAATTACGAGCAGTACTTC. Translated: CAISESNYEQYF.

This clonotype has a handful of counts. The chain joins TRBV7-9 to TRBJ1-4, with D possibly TRBD1 on 6 matching bases. V lost 5 bases to trimming and J lost 0 bases, with 13 bases between them. Looked up from germline, CDR1 is SEHNR and CDR2 is FQNEAQ (reference sequence). The CDR3 consists of 16 residues. The CDR3 loop is CASSHIRGTTNEKLFF. The CDR3 DNA reads TGTGCCAGCAGCCATATAAGGGGGACAACTAATGAAAAACTGTTTTTT.

This clonotype was found many times. This rearrangement joins TRBV3-1 to TRBJ2-1; 8 bases match TRBD2. The germline CDR1 and CDR2 sequences are LGHDT and YNNKEL (reference sequence). Trimming at V came to 4 bases and at J to 6 bases, leaving 8 bases not matched to a gene. CDR3 length equals 15 residues. The DNA for the CDR3 is TGTGCCAGCAGCCTTAGACTAGCGTCTCCCAATGAGCAGTTCTTC. Protein sequence: CASSLRLASPNEQFF.

V gene TRBV21-1 combines with J gene TRBJ2-3; TRBD2 is taken as the D call from the table, unchecked against the DNA. TRBV21-1 is shown as a pseudogene. This CDR3 contains 14 residues. CDR3 nucleotides: TGTGCCAGCAGCATCGTAGCGGGAGAGGATACGCAGTATTTT. Protein product: CASSIVAGEDTQYF.

Many counts were recorded for this clonotype. V gene TRBV5-1 combines with J gene TRBJ1-1; D uncertain. The CDR3 spans 12 residues. Per the germline V gene, CDR1 is SGHRS and CDR2 is YFSETQ. Trimming took off 3 bases at V and 3 bases at J, with 6 bases between the two ends. CDR3 DNA sequence: TGCGCCAGCAGCTCCGGGGACACTGAAGCTTTCTTT. This translates into CASSSGDTEAFF. Combining the CDR3 with reference TRBV5-1 and TRBJ1-1 gives the whole variable domain KAGVTQTPRYLIKTRGQQVTLSCSPISGHRSVSWYQQTPGQGLQFLFEYFSETQRNKGNFPGRFSGRQFSNSRSEMNVSTLELGDSALYLCASSSGDTEAFFGQGTRLTVV.

This clonotype has just a few counts. This CDR3 reads CASSSALTGLGPGNEQFF. The CDR3 bases are TGTGCCAGCAGTTCGGCCCTTACAGGGTTGGGGCCGGGCAATGAGCAGTTCTTC. The rearrangement joins TRBV28 to TRBJ2-1, with D perhaps TRBD1 (6 bases). Trimming removed 4 bases at V and 6 bases at J, with 25 bases between. CDR3 length: 18 amino acids. Germline CDR1 reads MDHEN; CDR2 reads SYDVKM.

This clonotype was detected many times. V gene TRBV7-9 combines with J gene TRBJ2-3, with D tentatively TRBD2 (6 bases). V shed 2 bases and J shed 2 bases, with 17 bases lying between them. Germline V gene lookup returns CDR1 SEHNR and CDR2 FQNEAQ (reference sequence). CDR3 size: 17 residues. CDR3 loop: CASSLYVGGLATDTQYF. CDR3 nucleotides: TGTGCCAGCAGCTTATACGTAGGAGGGCTTGCCACAGATACGCAGTATTTT.

This clonotype was observed many times. The chain carries TRBV9 and TRBJ2-7; D is tentatively TRBD1 or TRBD2 (5 bases each). Trimming left V 3 bases short and J 0 bases short, with 16 bases between. Germline-derived CDR1 and CDR2 are SGDLS and YYNGEE. CDR3 size: 16 residues. The CDR3 loop is CASSERDGMSSYEQYF. For the CDR3, the DNA is TGTGCCAGCAGCGAGAGGGACGGGATGAGCTCCTACGAGCAGTACTTC.

This clonotype was picked up a small number of times. V is TRBV29-1 and J is TRBJ2-3; 7 nucleotides align to TRBD2. Germline loops: CDR1 SQVTM, CDR2 ANQGSEA. The CDR3 is made up of 16 amino acids. Trimming removed 7 bases from V and 0 bases from J; junction bases left unmatched: 13. The CDR3, as DNA: TGCAGCGCCATGGGGCTAGCGGAGACTAGCACAGATACGCAGTATTTT. It translates to CSAMGLAETSTDTQYF.

This clonotype was observed many times. The gene calls are TRBV5-1 and TRBJ2-4; D remains ambiguous. From germline, CDR1 is SGHRS and CDR2 YFSETQ. V lost 0 bases to trimming and J lost 0 bases, with 13 bases between them. There are 17 residues in the CDR3. The CDR3 reads CASSLATDILAKNIQYF. CDR3 bases: TGCGCCAGCAGCTTGGCCACAGACATCCTAGCCAAAAACATTCAGTACTTC.

This clonotype appeared many times. The rearrangement uses TRBV20-1 and TRBJ2-5; 8 bases fit TRBD2. The CDR3 has 15 amino acids. Germline V gene sequence: CDR1 DFQATT, CDR2 SNEGSKA (reference sequence). The J segment lost 9 bases and the V segment lost 3 bases, leaving 15 bases of the junction unmatched. As DNA, the CDR3 is TGCAGTGCTAGTAAAATAGGGCTAGCGGGCTTGGCCCAGTACTTC. Translated, it gives CSASKIGLAGLAQYF.

The genes are TRBV10-3 and TRBJ2-3; TRBD2 matches 9 bases. This CDR3 has 15 amino acids. V dropped 4 bases and J dropped 4; count of bases not matched to a gene: 6. Germline V gives CDR1 ENHRY, CDR2 SYGVKD. Written as DNA, the CDR3 is TGTGCCATCAGTGCAGGACTAGCGAATGCAGATACGCAGTATTTT. It encodes CAISAGLANADTQYF.

The rearrangement joins TRBV6-4 to TRBJ2-1; maybe TRBD1 (5 bases). The CDR3 has 14 amino acids. V was shortened by 6 bases and J by 7 bases, with 16 bases between the two germline ends. Germline values: CDR1 MRHNA, CDR2 SNTAGT. The CDR3 sequence is CASRGAGPGNEQFF. In DNA form, the CDR3 reads TGTGCCAGCAGAGGGGCAGGGCCGGGTAATGAGCAGTTCTTC.